This is a list of T cell receptor beta chains from one sample in a study of cytomegalovirus exposure and HLA in healthy donors. Profiled with immunoSEQ multiplex PCR; TCRdb holds only in-frame clones, not every one. Of under 200,000 clones listed, 84% are singletons. The material sequenced was PBMCs. These receptors originate from a middle-aged man in good health and CMV-seropositive. CDR3s include the opening cysteine and the closing phenylalanine or tryptophan. A D gene is named only where the DNA matches it firmly. Clone size is shown for a subset of rows, as once, few, many or a class of expanded clone.

19,.,TRBD2,TRBV9,TRBJ2-2,CASSLNQRGSGGGAGELFF,TGTGCCAGCAGCCTAAACCAAAGGGGTAGCGGCGGGGGGGCCGGGGAGCTGTTTTTT
16,.,.,TRBV7-2,TRBJ2-5,CASSSIPKGDQETQYF,TGTGCCAGCAGCTCGATACCGAAGGGAGACCAAGAGACCCAGTACTTC
14,.,.,TRBV7-6,TRBJ2-2,CASSLAQNTGELFF,TGTGCCAGCAGCTTAGCCCAGAACACCGGGGAGCTGTTTTTT
14,.,.,TRBV2,TRBJ1-2,CASSVRQENYGYTF,TGTGCCAGCAGTGTAAGACAGGAAAACTATGGCTACACCTTC
12,.,.,TRBV29-1,TRBJ1-4,CSASDTVEKLFF,TGCAGCGCTTCGGACACGGTAGAAAAACTGTTTTTT
14,.,TRBD1,TRBV11-2,TRBJ2-7,CASSLEATGVGQYF,TGTGCCAGCAGCTTAGAGGCGACAGGGGTTGGGCAGTACTTC
16,.,TRBD1,TRBV6-1,TRBJ1-4,CASSERAGGVGEKLFF,TGTGCCAGCAGTGAAAGGGCAGGGGGCGTAGGCGAAAAACTGTTTTTT
17,.,TRBD1,TRBV25-1,TRBJ2-5,CASSESSPGQSWETQYF,TGTGCCAGCAGTGAATCGTCCCCGGGACAGTCCTGGGAGACCCAGTACTTC
15,.,.,TRBV18,TRBJ2-1,CASSPPGSSYNEQFF,TGTGCCAGCTCACCCCCGGGGAGCTCCTACAATGAGCAGTTCTTC
15,.,.,TRBV19,TRBJ1-6,CASTLSNSYNSPLHF,TGTGCCAGTACGCTCTCTAACTCCTATAATTCACCCCTCCACTTT
15,.,.,TRBV7-3,TRBJ2-3,CASSFLGGSGDTQYF,TGTGCCAGCAGCTTCCTCGGAGGGAGTGGGGATACGCAGTATTTT
16,.,.,TRBV21-1,TRBJ2-5,CASSRGSGAREETQYF,TGTGCCAGCAGCCGCGGATCAGGGGCCCGCGAGGAGACCCAGTACTTC
15,.,.,TRBV5-1,TRBJ2-6,CASSMTGAGANVLTF,TGCGCCAGCAGCATGACAGGCGCTGGGGCCAACGTCCTGACTTTC
12,.,.,TRBV30,TRBJ2-5,CAWSSRQETQYF,TGTGCCTGGAGCTCCAGGCAAGAGACCCAGTACTTC
15,.,TRBD2,TRBV6-6,TRBJ2-1,CASTSKGLAGTEQFF,TGTGCCAGCACCTCAAAGGGACTAGCGGGAACTGAGCAGTTCTTC
13,.,TRBD1,TRBV28,TRBJ1-6,CASRQGVWSPLHF,TGTGCCAGCAGACAGGGGGTCTGGTCACCCCTCCACTTT
14,.,TRBD2,TRBV10-3,TRBJ2-1,CAISLAGLYNEQFF,TGTGCCATCAGTTTAGCGGGCTTGTACAATGAGCAGTTCTTC
11,.,.,TRBV7-6,TRBJ2-1,CASSFSDEQFF,TGTGCCAGCAGCTTTTCCGATGAGCAGTTCTTC
15,few,TRBD2,TRBV2,TRBJ2-3,CASSELGTSEYTQYF,TGTGCCAGCAGTGAACTGGGGACTAGCGAATATACGCAGTATTTT
16,.,.,TRBV27,TRBJ1-2,CASSRGTSSSYYGYTF,TGTGCCAGCAGTCGGGGAACCTCCTCTAGTTACTATGGCTACACCTTC
14,.,.,TRBV28,TRBJ1-2,CASRTQGYHYGYTF,TGTGCCAGCAGAACACAGGGATACCACTATGGCTACACCTTC
15,.,.,TRBV7-9,TRBJ2-1,CASSDSRSSYNEQFF,TGTGCCAGCAGCGACTCACGGAGCTCCTACAATGAGCAGTTCTTC
15,once,TRBD1,TRBV18,TRBJ2-7,CASSPDRGNRYEQYF,TGTGCCAGCTCACCGGACAGGGGGAATCGCTACGAGCAGTACTTC
13,.,.,TRBV9,TRBJ2-2,CASSVASTGELFF,TGTGCCAGCAGCGTAGCGAGCACCGGGGAGCTGTTTTTT
16,.,.,TRBV5-1,TRBJ1-3,CASSQSIGGGGNTIYF,TGCGCCAGCAGCCAATCCATAGGGGGTGGTGGAAACACCATATATTTT
13,.,.,TRBV18,TRBJ1-1,CAFSEAPGTEAFF,TGTGCCTTCAGTGAGGCCCCGGGAACTGAAGCTTTCTTT